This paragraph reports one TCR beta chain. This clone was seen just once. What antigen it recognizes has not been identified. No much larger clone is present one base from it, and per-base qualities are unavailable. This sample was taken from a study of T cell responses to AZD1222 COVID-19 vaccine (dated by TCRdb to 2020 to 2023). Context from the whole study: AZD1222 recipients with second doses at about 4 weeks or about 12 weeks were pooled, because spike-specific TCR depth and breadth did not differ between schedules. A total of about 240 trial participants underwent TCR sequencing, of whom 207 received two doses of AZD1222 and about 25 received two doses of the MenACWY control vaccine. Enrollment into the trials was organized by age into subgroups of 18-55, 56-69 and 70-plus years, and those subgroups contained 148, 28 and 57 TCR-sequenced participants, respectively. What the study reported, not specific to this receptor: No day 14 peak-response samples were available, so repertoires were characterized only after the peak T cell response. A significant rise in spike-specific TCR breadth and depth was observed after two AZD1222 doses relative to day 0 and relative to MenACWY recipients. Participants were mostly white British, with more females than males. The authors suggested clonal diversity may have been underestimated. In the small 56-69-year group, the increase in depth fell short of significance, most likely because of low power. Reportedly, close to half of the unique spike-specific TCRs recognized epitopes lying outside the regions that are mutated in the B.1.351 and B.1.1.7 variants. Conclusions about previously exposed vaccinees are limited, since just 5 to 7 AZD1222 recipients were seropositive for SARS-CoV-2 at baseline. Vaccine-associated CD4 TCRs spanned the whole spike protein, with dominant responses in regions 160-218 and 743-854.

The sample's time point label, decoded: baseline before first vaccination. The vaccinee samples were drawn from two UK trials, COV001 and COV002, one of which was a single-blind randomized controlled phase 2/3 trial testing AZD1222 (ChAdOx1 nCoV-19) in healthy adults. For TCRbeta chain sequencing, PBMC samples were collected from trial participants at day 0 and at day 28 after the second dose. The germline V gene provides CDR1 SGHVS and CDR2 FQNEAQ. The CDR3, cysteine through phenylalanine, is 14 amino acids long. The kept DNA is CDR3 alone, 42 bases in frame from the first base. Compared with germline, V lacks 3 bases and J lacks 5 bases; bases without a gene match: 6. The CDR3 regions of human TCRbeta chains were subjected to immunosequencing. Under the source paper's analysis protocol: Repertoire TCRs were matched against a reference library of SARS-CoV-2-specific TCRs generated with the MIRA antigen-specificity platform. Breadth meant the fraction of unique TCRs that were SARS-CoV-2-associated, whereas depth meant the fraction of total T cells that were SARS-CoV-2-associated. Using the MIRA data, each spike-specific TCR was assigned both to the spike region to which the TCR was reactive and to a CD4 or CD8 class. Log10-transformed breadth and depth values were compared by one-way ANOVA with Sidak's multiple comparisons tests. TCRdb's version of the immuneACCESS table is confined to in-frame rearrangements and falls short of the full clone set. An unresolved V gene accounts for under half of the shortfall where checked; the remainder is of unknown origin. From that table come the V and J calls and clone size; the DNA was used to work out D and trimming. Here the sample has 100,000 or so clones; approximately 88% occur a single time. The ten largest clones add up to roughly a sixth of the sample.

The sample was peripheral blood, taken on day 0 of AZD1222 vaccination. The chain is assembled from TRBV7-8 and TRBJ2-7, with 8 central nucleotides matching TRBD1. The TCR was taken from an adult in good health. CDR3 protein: CASSFRTGKDEQYF. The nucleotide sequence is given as TGTGCCAGCAGCTTCCGGACAGGGAAGGACGAGCAGTACTTC.